Listed below are T cell receptor beta chains from one sample, sequenced in a study of response to subunit inactivated influenza vaccine. Each CDR3 protein is one row after TCRdb ran MiXCR on the RT-PCR reads. The sample lists just over 300,000 distinct CDR3 sequences; just over 20% were seen once. Sample: PBMCs from blood, taken 21 months after vaccination. The receptors were sampled from a man in his fifties or sixties who received an inactivated influenza vaccine. Each CDR3 is given with its conserved first and last residue. The D gene is left open where the match is weak. Clone size, where shown, is once, few, many, or a class for clones that have expanded.

many TRBD1 TRBJ2-2 TRBV4-2 TGTGCCAGCAGCCAAGTCCTCAGGGGGCTCGCGAACACCGGGGAGCTGTTTTTT CASSQVLRGLANTGELFF
few - TRBJ2-1 TRBV11-2 TGTGCCAGCAGCTTAGGTCCGACTGGCTCGGATGAGCAGTTCTTC CASSLGPTGSDEQFF
- TRBD2 TRBJ2-5 TRBV14 TGTGCCAGCAGCCAGAGGACTAGCGGTGGAGAGACCCAGTACTTC CASSQRTSGGETQYF
- - TRBJ1-5 TRBV2 TGTGCCAGCAGTGAACCGGGACTCAATGTGATGAGCAATCAGCCCCAGCATTTT CASSEPGLNVMSNQPQHF
many TRBD2 TRBJ2-1 TRBV6-1 TGTGCCAGCAGGGCGGGAGGCTGGAATGAGCAGTTCTTC CASRAGGWNEQFF
many - TRBJ1-6 TRBV4-2 TGTGCCAGCAGCCAAGACGGACAGCAAAATTCACCCCTCCACTTT CASSQDGQQNSPLHF
- - TRBJ2-7 TRBV12-3/TRBV12-4 TGTGCCAGCAGTCCCGACAGGACATACGAGCAGTACTTC CASSPDRTYEQYF
many - TRBJ1-5 TRBV6-1 TGTGCCAGCAGTGAATTTGCCGTGACAGGACAGCCCCAGCATTTT CASSEFAVTGQPQHF
- TRBD1 TRBJ1-1 TRBV4-3 TGCGCCAGCAGCCGGGACAGGGTCACTGAAGCTTTCTTT CASSRDRVTEAFF
- TRBD1 TRBJ1-1 TRBV5-1 TGCGCCAGCAGCTCCTGGACAGGGCTAGAGAACACTGAAGCTTTCTTT CASSSWTGLENTEAFF
- - TRBJ1-2 TRBV4-3 TGCGCCAGCAGCCAAGATCTCCTGGGGAAGAACTATGGCTACACCTTC CASSQDLLGKNYGYTF
- TRBD1 TRBJ1-1 TRBV9 TGTGCCAGCAGCTTCGGGACAGTCACTGAAGCTTTCTTT CASSFGTVTEAFF
- TRBD2 TRBJ2-2 TRBV7-2 TGTGCCAGCAGTAGGACCAGCGGGGCGAACACCGGGGAGCTGTTTTTT CASSRTSGANTGELFF
many TRBD1 TRBJ2-5 TRBV4-1 TGCGCCAGCAGCCCTCAAGGACAGGGGGTAGAGACCCAGTACTTC CASSPQGQGVETQYF
few - TRBJ2-1 TRBV29-1 TGCAGCGCCTCAGGGGCGTTGGGTGAGCAGTTCTTC CSASGALGEQFF
few - TRBJ1-5 TRBV6-1 TGTGCCAGCAGTGAAACAGACAATCAGCCCCAGCATTTT CASSETDNQPQHF
- - TRBJ2-3 TRBV5-1 TGCGCCAGCAGCGGGCAGGTCGCAACTAGCACAGATACGCAGTATTTT CASSGQVATSTDTQYF
few - TRBJ1-6 TRBV20-1 TGCAGTGCTAGAGTGATTACGGACTCGTATAATTCACCCCTCCACTTT CSARVITDSYNSPLHF
- TRBD2 TRBJ2-1 TRBV20-1 TGCAGTGCTAGAGGACTAGCGGGAGGCTGGGCCAACAATGAGCAGTTCTTC CSARGLAGGWANNEQFF
once TRBD2 TRBJ2-1 TRBV20-1 TGCAGTGCTGGAGGGACTAGCGGGGGAAATGAGCAGTTCTTC CSAGGTSGGNEQFF
few - TRBJ1-1 TRBV27 TGTGCCAGCAGTTTATCGATAAGAGGGGAAGCTTTCTTT CASSLSIRGEAFF
many - TRBJ1-3 TRBV7-2 TGTGCCAGCAGCCCATCGGGGAGAGCCAGAAACACCATATATTTT CASSPSGRARNTIYF
- - TRBJ1-6 TRBV7-2 TGTGCCAGCAGTCCGGGCCACTATAATTCACCCCTCCACTTT CASSPGHYNSPLHF
- TRBD1 TRBJ2-7 TRBV7-9 TGTGCCAGCAGCCCGACAGGGGGTACCTCCGAGCAGTACTTC CASSPTGGTSEQYF
few - TRBJ2-2 TRBV7-3 TGTGCCAGCAGCCCCGGGACTCTTTCGGGGGAGCTGTTTTTT CASSPGTLSGELFF
- - TRBJ2-5 TRBV20-1 TGCAGTGCAAAGGAGACCCAGTACTTC CSAKETQYF
few TRBD2 TRBJ2-3 TRBV28 TGTGCCAGCAGACTGACTAGCGGGAGCGCACATACGCAGTATTTT CASRLTSGSAHTQYF
- - TRBJ2-4 TRBV7-9 TGTGCCAGCAGCTTAGACAGGACAGCCAAAAACATTCAGTACTTC CASSLDRTAKNIQYF
- TRBD1 TRBJ1-3 TRBV2 TGTGCCAGCAGTGTACAGGGGATAGGAAACACCATATATTTT CASSVQGIGNTIYF
- TRBD2 TRBJ2-1 TRBV5-1 TGCGCCAGCAGCTTAGTTAGCGGGCCCTTGGATGAGCAGTTCTTC CASSLVSGPLDEQFF
- - TRBJ1-5 TRBV7-2 TGTGCCAGCAGCCGGGACCGCAGGGAGCCCCAGCATTTT CASSRDRREPQHF
- - TRBJ2-5 TRBV5-1 TGCGCCAGCAGCATTAGGGTTAGCGGTTCGGAGACCCAGTACTTC CASSIRVSGSETQYF
- - TRBJ2-2 TRBV6-6 TGTGCCAGCACTCAAAACGGGGAGCTGTTTTTT CASTQNGELFF
- TRBD2 TRBJ2-5 TRBV9 TGTGCCAGCAGCGTCGGACTAGCGGGGGGGGTGACCCAGTACTTC CASSVGLAGGVTQYF
few - TRBJ1-2 TRBV5-6 TGTGCCAGCAGCTTGGCAGCGGTCTATGGCTACACCTTC CASSLAAVYGYTF
few - TRBJ1-3 TRBV29-1 TGCAGCGTTGTAGTATGGGGCAGCTCTGGAAACACCATATATTTT CSVVVWGSSGNTIYF
- - TRBJ2-1 TRBV2 TGTGCCAGCAGTGACGGCGGAAGCTCCTACAATGAGCAGTTCTTC CASSDGGSSYNEQFF
few TRBD1 TRBJ1-5 TRBV5-5 TGTGCCAGCAGCGAGCAACAGGGGAGTAATCAGCCCCAGCATTTT CASSEQQGSNQPQHF
many - TRBJ1-5 TRBV20-1 TGCAGTGCCAAGGCTTCCGGGACACATAATCAGCCCCAGCATTTT CSAKASGTHNQPQHF
few TRBD1 TRBJ2-1 TRBV4-1 TGCGCCAGCAGCCAGGGACAGGGCTACAATGAGCAGTTCTTC CASSQGQGYNEQFF
- TRBD1 TRBJ2-7 TRBV20-1 TGCAGTGCTAGAGATTTGACAGGGGGCAAGGACGAGCAGTACTTC CSARDLTGGKDEQYF
- - TRBJ1-5 TRBV12-5 TGTGCTAGTGGTTTGGGACCCAATCAGCCCCAGCATTTT CASGLGPNQPQHF
- - TRBJ1-5 TRBV28 TGTGCCAGCAGTTTTTGGACACTTGGAGACAATCAGCCCCAGCATTTT CASSFWTLGDNQPQHF
few - TRBJ1-1 TRBV20-1 TGCAGTGCTAGAGAAGACATAGGTCAAGCTTTCTTT CSAREDIGQAFF
- TRBD2 TRBJ2-1 TRBV6-2/TRBV6-3 TGTGCCAGCAGTTACCCTAGGGACGGATCACGGACTAGCGGGAGTTGGGAGCAGTTCTTC CASSYPRDGSRTSGSWEQFF
- - TRBJ2-5 TRBV7-2 TGTGCCAGCAGCTTAGAAAAGGGGCCGCTAGTGACCCAGTACTTC CASSLEKGPLVTQYF
few - TRBJ2-5 TRBV9 TGTGCCAGGGAGACTGGAGAAAGAGCGACCCAGTACTTC CARETGERATQYF
few - TRBJ1-1 TRBV20-1 TGCAGTGCTAGGCGGGGGGGGAATTACGGAGCTTTCTTT CSARRGGNYGAFF
few TRBD2 TRBJ2-3 TRBV4-2 TGTGCCAGCAGCCGCTTTACTAGCGGGGAGGCAGATACGCAGTATTTT CASSRFTSGEADTQYF
- TRBD2 TRBJ2-5 TRBV28 TGTGCCAGCAGTTTAACTAGCGGGGGACAAGAGACCCAGTACTTC CASSLTSGGQETQYF
- - TRBJ2-7 TRBV14 TGTGCCAGCAGCCAAGCTTACTACGAGCAGTACTTC CASSQAYYEQYF
- TRBD1 TRBJ1-2 TRBV20-1 TGCAGTGCTAGTAGGACAGGGATGAATGGCTACACCTTC CSASRTGMNGYTF
- - TRBJ2-2 TRBV20-1 TGCAGTGCTAGATCCGGAGGCACGAAGACCGGGGAGCTGTTTTTT CSARSGGTKTGELFF